The 14 T cell receptor beta chains reported below all come from one sample, sequenced in a study of blood T cell repertoires in COVID-19. The assay was immunoSEQ multiplex PCR, and TCRdb's table has in-frame clones only and misses some. Altogether tens of thousands of clones are present, around 72% being singletons, with the ten largest covering 2.6%. Sequencing used peripheral blood. These TCRs come from a human donor with acute or convalescent COVID-19. The donor label of this sample is uncertain.

The gene calls are TRBV18 and TRBJ1-2; D is possibly TRBD1 (5 bases). CDR3 length equals 16 residues. Per germline, CDR1 KGHSH and CDR2 LQKENI. V was cut by 2 bases and J by 2 bases, with 15 bases left in between. As DNA, the CDR3 is TGTGCCAGCTCACCAGGGGCGGCCGAGGTAAACTATGGCTACACCTTC. It is translated as CASSPGAAEVNYGYTF.

The chain combines TRBV28 with TRBJ2-2; TRBD1 might be the D (6 bases). V was trimmed by 2 bases and J by 0 bases, leaving 7 bases between them. CDR3 length: 15 residues. Per the germline V gene, CDR1 is MDHEN and CDR2 is SYDVKM. For the CDR3, the DNA is TGTGCCAGCAGTTTAAGACAGGCGAACACCGGGGAGCTGTTTTTT. This encodes CASSLRQANTGELFF.

V and J are TRBV3-1 (or the pseudogene TRBV3-2) and TRBJ1-6; D is ambiguous. Germline loops: CDR1 LGHDT, CDR2 YNNKEL (reference sequence). The CDR3 runs to 14 residues. V lost 0 bases, J lost 7 bases, and 7 bases lay in between. CDR3 region: CASSQETGNSPLHF. The CDR3 DNA reads TGTGCCAGCAGCCAAGAGACGGGAAATTCACCCCTCCACTTT.

This chain connects TRBV28 to TRBJ1-6; maybe TRBD1 (6 bases). CDR3 size: 14 residues. Germline loops: CDR1 MDHEN, CDR2 SYDVKM. Trimming cost V 7 bases and J 7 bases, with 14 bases left between them. The CDR3 region has the DNA TGTGCCAGCACATCCCAGGGGAACAATTCACCCCTCCACTTT. Translating gives CASTSQGNNSPLHF.

The chain couples TRBV27 to TRBJ1-6, with TRBD1 identical over 11 bases. Germline CDR1 reads MNHEY; CDR2 reads SMNVEV (reference sequence). The CDR3 covers 16 residues. Trimming cost V 4 bases and J 5 bases; bases outside gene matches: 4. The CDR3 coding sequence is TGTGCCAGCAGTTCCGGGACAGGGGGAGATAATTCACCCCTCCACTTT. Translating it yields CASSSGTGGDNSPLHF.

The chain combines TRBV19 with TRBJ1-1, with TRBD1 as a possible D gene (6 bases). The V gene lost 6 bases and the J gene lost 1 base, with 12 bases spanning the gap. Germline V gene data show CDR1 as LNHDA and CDR2 as SQIVND (reference sequence). The CDR3 totals 14 residues. The CDR3 DNA follows: TGTGCCAGTAGGCCGGGACACCCGAACACTGAAGCTTTCTTT. It is translated as CASRPGHPNTEAFF.

This clone has just a few counts. The chain is built from TRBV9 and TRBJ1-4, with D tentatively TRBD1 (5 bases). V was clipped by 0 bases and J by 5 bases, with 11 bases between them. The CDR3 is 15 amino acids. Germline V lookup: CDR1 SGDLS, CDR2 YYNGEE. CDR3 DNA: TGTGCCAGCAGCGTAGCGGGGGGGAAGAATGAAAAACTGTTTTTT. Residues: CASSVAGGKNEKLFF. Full variable domain (remainder filled in from reference TRBV9 and TRBJ1-4): DSGVTQTPKHLITATGQRVTLRCSPRSGDLSVYWYQQSLDQGLQFLIQYYNGEERAKGNILERFSAQQFPDLHSELNLSSLELGDSALYFCASSVAGGKNEKLFFGSGTQLSVL.

This clone was picked up a small number of times. This chain uses TRBV10-3 with TRBJ1-5; TRBD1 matches at 7 bases. The V segment lost 3 bases and the J segment 4 bases; nucleotides outside the gene matches: 12. The CDR3 is 17 amino acids. CDR1 is ENHRY, CDR2 SYGVKD, per germline. In nucleotides, the CDR3 is TGTGCCATCAGTGACCCTTCGACTGGGACAGCGAATCAGCCCCAGCATTTT. As protein: CAISDPSTGTANQPQHF.

The chain recombines TRBV5-1 with TRBJ2-5; 9 bases match TRBD1. J lost 5 bases, V lost 0 bases, and 5 bases had no gene match. This CDR3 has 15 residues. Germline-derived CDR1 and CDR2 are SGHRS and YFSETQ. The CDR3 loop reads CASSLGDRAWETQYF. The CDR3 nucleotides read TGCGCCAGCAGCTTGGGGGACAGGGCATGGGAGACCCAGTACTTC. Using reference TRBV5-1 and TRBJ2-5 for the parts outside the CDR3, the full variable domain is KAGVTQTPRYLIKTRGQQVTLSCSPISGHRSVSWYQQTPGQGLQFLFEYFSETQRNKGNFPGRFSGRQFSNSRSEMNVSTLELGDSALYLCASSLGDRAWETQYFGPGTRLLVL.

The rearrangement uses TRBV27 and TRBJ2-2; D ambiguous. Germline V lookup: CDR1 MNHEY, CDR2 SMNVEV (reference sequence). V lost 6 bases to trimming and J lost 1 base, with 9 bases between them. The CDR3 runs 14 residues. CDR3 bases: TGTGCCAGCAGGGGCGTGGGGAACACCGGGGAGCTGTTTTTT. Protein product: CASRGVGNTGELFF.

This chain links TRBV27 with TRBJ2-1, with 13 nucleotides matching TRBD2. The germline V gene has CDR1 MNHEY and CDR2 SMNVEV (reference sequence). The CDR3 runs to 17 residues. With V trimmed by 2 bases and J by 5 bases, 6 bases remained unmatched. The CDR3 nucleotides are TGTGCCAGCAGTTTAACACTAGCGGGGGGGCCGGACAATGAGCAGTTCTTC. It is translated as CASSLTLAGGPDNEQFF.

The rearrangement joins TRBV6-2 or TRBV6-3 to TRBJ1-5; 9 nucleotides line up with TRBD1. Germline trimming cut 4 bases from V and 2 bases from J; bases unmatched to any gene: 6. The length of the CDR3 is 16 residues. CDR1 is MNHEY and CDR2 is SVGEGT in the germline V gene. This chain's CDR3 is CASSWYRGLGNQPQHF. CDR3 nucleotides: TGTGCCAGCAGTTGGTACAGGGGGCTGGGCAATCAGCCCCAGCATTTT.

The V call is TRBV19, the J call TRBJ1-5; weak D call: TRBD1 (6 bases). V was shortened by 3 bases and J by 1 base, with 16 bases between the two germline ends. The CDR3 has 17 amino acids. The germline gives CDR1 LNHDA, CDR2 SQIVND (reference sequence). CDR3: CASSMRQVQMSNQPQHF. The CDR3 DNA is TGTGCCAGTAGTATGCGACAGGTTCAGATGAGCAATCAGCCCCAGCATTTT.

The chain employs TRBV5-6 and TRBJ2-1; TRBD1 is a possible D gene (5 bases). The V gene's germline CDR1 is SGHDT and CDR2 YYEEEE. Trimming took 7 bases from V and 4 from J, leaving 18 bases between them. The CDR3 runs to 15 residues. The DNA of the CDR3 is TGTGCCAGCTTCCTACAGGCCTACACGTACAATGAGCAGTTCTTC. Its protein is CASFLQAYTYNEQFF.